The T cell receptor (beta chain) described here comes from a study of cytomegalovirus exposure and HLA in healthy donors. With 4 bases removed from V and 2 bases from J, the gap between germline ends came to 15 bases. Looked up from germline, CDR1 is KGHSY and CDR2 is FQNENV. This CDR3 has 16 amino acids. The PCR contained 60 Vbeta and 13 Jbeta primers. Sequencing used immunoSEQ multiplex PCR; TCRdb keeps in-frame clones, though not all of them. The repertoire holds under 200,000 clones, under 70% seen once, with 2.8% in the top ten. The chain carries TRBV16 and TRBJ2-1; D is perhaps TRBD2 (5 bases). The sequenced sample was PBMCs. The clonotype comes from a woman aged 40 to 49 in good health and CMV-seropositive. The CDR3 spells CASSPRRAMAYNEQFF. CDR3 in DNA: TGTGCCAGCAGCCCCCGGCGGGCAATGGCCTACAATGAGCAGTTCTTC.